What follows describes a single T cell receptor beta chain. Its antigen is currently unknown. Amplification of TCR alpha and beta CDR3 regions from RNA used iRepertoire nested multiplex PCR. TCRdb reprocessed the multiplex PCR reads via MiXCR and lists one record per CDR3 protein. The table has over 140,000 distinct CDR3 sequences, roughly two fifths seen once. From germline, CDR1 is KGHDR and CDR2 SFDVKD. The CDR3 length is 13 residues. The ends were cut back, 11 bases at V and 0 bases at J, with 12 bases in the middle. The data are from a study of glioma-infiltrating T cells. Findings of the study overall: Only very few CDR3 sequences appeared in both tissue and blood.

Sequenced sample: glioma tissue, nonneoplastic brain tissue, or PBMCs (not recorded which). V and J are TRBV24-1 and TRBJ2-5; D unresolved. This receptor was identified in a human donor with low-grade glioma or glioblastoma, undergoing nonglioma brain surgery, or in good health (not recorded which). This chain's CDR3 is CAIRQSYQETQYF. The CDR3 DNA reads TGTGCCATCCGGCAATCGTACCAAGAGACCCAGTACTTC.